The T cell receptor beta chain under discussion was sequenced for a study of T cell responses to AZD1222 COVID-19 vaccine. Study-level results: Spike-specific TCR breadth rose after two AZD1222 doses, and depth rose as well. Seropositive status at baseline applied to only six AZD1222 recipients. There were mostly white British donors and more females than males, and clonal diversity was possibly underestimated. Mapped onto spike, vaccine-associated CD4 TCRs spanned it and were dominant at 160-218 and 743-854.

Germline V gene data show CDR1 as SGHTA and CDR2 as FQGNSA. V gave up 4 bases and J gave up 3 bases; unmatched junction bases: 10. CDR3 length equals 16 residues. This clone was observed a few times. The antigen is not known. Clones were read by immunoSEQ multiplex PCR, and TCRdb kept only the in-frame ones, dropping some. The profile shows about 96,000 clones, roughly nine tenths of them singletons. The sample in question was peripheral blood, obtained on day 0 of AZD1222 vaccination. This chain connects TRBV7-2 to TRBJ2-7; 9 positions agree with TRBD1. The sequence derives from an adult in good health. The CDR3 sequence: CASSSLGQGPLYEQYF. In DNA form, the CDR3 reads TGTGCCAGCAGCTCACTAGGACAGGGGCCCCTCTACGAGCAGTACTTC.